This T cell receptor (beta chain) was recorded in a study of blood T cell repertoires in COVID-19. Overall study context: Acute-phase and convalescent COVID-19 samples originated in the United States, Italy and Spain.

Assay: immunoSEQ multiplex PCR; the TCRdb copy retains only in-frame clones and omits some. This sample has under 200,000 clones, with over 75% found just once. V trimming: 4 bases; J trimming: 3 bases; junction bases outside the gene matches: 7. Germline lookup yields CDR1 SGHRS and CDR2 YFSETQ. CDR3 size: 16 residues. Sequenced input: PBMCs or T cells enriched from blood (not recorded which). The origin of this receptor is a woman aged 50 to 60 who had recovered from COVID-19. This chain connects TRBV5-1 to TRBJ1-4; 9 bases agree with TRBD1. CDR3 sequence: CASSVTGTGSNEKLFF. The CDR3 DNA is TGCGCCAGCAGCGTGACCGGGACAGGGTCTAATGAAAAACTGTTTTTT.